This note documents a single T cell receptor beta chain sequence. The target antigen is unknown. This sample was included in a study of cytomegalovirus exposure and HLA in healthy donors. Study results and limitations: By HLA locus, TCR association rates varied in a later analysis, with DRB1 showing the most and HLA-C the fewest.

A multiplex PCR was run with 60 Vbeta primers and 13 Jbeta primers. TCRdb's copy holds only in-frame clones and misses some; the assay was immunoSEQ multiplex PCR. The sample includes roughly 170,000 clones, roughly 85% of them seen just once. The specimen sequenced was PBMCs. This clonotype was sampled from a young man in good health and CMV-seronegative.

The CDR3 sequence: CASRRTGGANTGELFF. CDR3 nucleotides: TGTGCCAGCAGGCGCACAGGGGGGGCGAACACCGGGGAGCTGTTTTTT. J is TRBJ2-2 and V is TRBV13, with D possibly TRBD1 on 8 matching bases. CDR3 length: 16 amino acids. V lost 6 bases, J lost 0 bases, and 14 bases lay in between. The germline V gene has CDR1 PRHDT and CDR2 FYEKMQ (reference sequence).